The clone carrying this T cell receptor beta chain was found a few times. This sample was included in a study of T-cell memory formation after mild COVID-19. The CDR3 extends over 12 amino acids. The germline V and J ends were trimmed by 6 bases and 11 bases, with 16 bases remaining between them. MiXCR was run by TCRdb on the 5' RACE reads, yielding one entry per CDR3 protein. The sample lists about 350,000 distinct CDR3 sequences; roughly 14% were seen once. Sample: PBMCs or a T cell subset sorted from them (not recorded which). This clonotype was obtained from a man between 18 and 35 years old who had mild COVID-19 (a few samples of this study predate the infection). Cell type and time point are not known. J is TRBJ1-1 and V is TRBV12-3 or TRBV12-4; TRBD1 might be the D (5 bases). The CDR3 DNA sequence: TGTGCCAGCAGCACCCTGGACGGGACGGCTTTCTTT. Translated: CASSTLDGTAFF.